This T cell receptor beta chain was observed in a study of cytomegalovirus exposure and HLA in healthy donors. Study-level results: The study recorded 150 to 200 TCR beta chains that were cytomegalovirus-associated. Analyses of presence/absence relied on an assumption of roughly uniform sequencing depth across donors.

This CDR3 is built from 17 residues. V lost 4 bases, J lost 0 bases, and 11 bases stayed unmatched. Germline V gene lookup returns CDR1 SGHAT and CDR2 FQDESV (reference sequence). Primers: 60 Vbeta forward and 13 Jbeta reverse. Sequencing was performed with immunoSEQ multiplex PCR; in TCRdb, only in-frame clones are kept and a portion is missing. The sample records more than 65,000 clones, roughly four fifths being singletons. Turning to this clone: Its target is unknown.

The TCR was taken from a woman aged 55-69 years in good health and CMV-seropositive. The V gene is TRBV11-1, the J gene TRBJ2-5; 7 bases are a match to TRBD2. The specimen sequenced was PBMCs. CDR3 loop: CASSSPGGGGYQETQYF. The CDR3 coding sequence is TGTGCCAGCAGCTCGCCGGGTGGCGGGGGTTACCAAGAGACCCAGTACTTC.